This T cell receptor (beta chain) was profiled in a study of beta chain features in type 1 diabetes. Reverse transcribing all isolated RNA meant expressed TCRB transcripts were sequenced. TCRdb's table, derived via immunoSEQ multiplex PCR, lists solely in-frame clones and lacks some. The data show about 620,000 clones, with about a sixth seen just once and around 0.1% held by the top ten. This clone was counted a few times. Antigen: not known. The CDR3 runs to 15 residues. Germline CDR1 and CDR2: MNHNY and SVGAGI (reference sequence). V lost 2 bases to trimming and J lost 4 bases, with 14 bases between them. Sorting based on CD45RO/CCR7/CD25/CD127/CD95/CD27 separated CD4+ naive, central memory, regulatory and stem cell-like memory cells. Sorted populations all exceeded 98% purity. Study-level points and caveats: Type 1 diabetes patients had VDJ junctions that carried fewer insertions and more deletions.

This chain uses TRBV6-6 with TRBJ2-5, with D perhaps TRBD1 or TRBD2 (5 bases each). The sample was naive CD4+ T cells from blood. The clonotype comes from a man aged 18 to 30 in good health. CDR3 nucleotides: TGTGCCAGCAGTTACGCGGACACTGGGGGAGAGACCCAGTACTTC. Encoded protein: CASSYADTGGETQYF.